This record looks at one TCR beta chain sequence and its context. Losses at the gene ends were 4 bases for V and 1 base for J; bases not matched to a gene: 0. There are 15 residues in the CDR3. Germline V gene lookup returns CDR1 MNHEY and CDR2 SVGAGI. This entry comes from a study of blood T cell repertoires in COVID-19. Study background: COVID-19 samples from acute and convalescent phases originated in the United States, Italy and Spain. PBMCs, B-cell-depleted T cells, or T cells provided the cDNA or gDNA that made up the material.

In the authors' methods: Reference gene primers were amplified, and this amplification served to estimate nucleated cell counts. The protocol was immunoSEQ multiplex PCR, while the TCRdb copy is restricted to in-frame clones and leaves out a portion. V, J and clone size are taken as reported in that table, and D and trimming were inferred from the DNA itself. The sample shows about 220,000 clones, more than 65% of them seen only once. The chain carries TRBV6-5 and TRBJ2-2; 10 bases agree with TRBD2. The sequenced sample was peripheral blood. The TCR originated in a woman in her 30s who had recovered from COVID-19. The CDR3 sequence: CASSWTSGNTGELFF. The CDR3 DNA sequence: TGTGCCAGCAGTTGGACTAGCGGGAACACCGGGGAGCTGTTTTTT.